The clone carrying this T cell receptor beta chain has more than one count but fewer than ten. Antigen: not known. One end of the junction varies from germline; a read error may be responsible. CDR1 and CDR2 (germline): LGHDT, YNNKEL (reference sequence). This CDR3 is 13 amino acids long. Uncontrolled infection, other autoimmune disease, pregnancy or lactation barred patients from enrollment. In making diagnoses, clinical symptoms, serum thyroxine and TRAb, thyroid ultrasound and orbital computed tomography were all used. The sample comes from a study of T cells in Graves' hyperthyroidism and ophthalmopathy. What was amplified from RNA transcripts were TCR beta CDR3 regions. The HTBI primer set was used in a first-round RT-PCR of the TCR CDR3. TCRdb redid the calling of the multiplex PCR reads with MiXCR, one entry per CDR3 protein. In the table there are about 720,000 distinct CDR3 sequences, around 19% of which are singletons.

Study-wide points: Model predictions of ophthalmopathy came a median about 6.3 months before onset. Patients with ophthalmopathy were separated from those with stable hyperthyroidism by a 13 V-J model.

This TCR was recovered from a woman aged 50 to 60 with Graves' hyperthyroidism that later progressed to Graves' ophthalmopathy. The sample taken for sequencing was blood. The V gene is TRBV3-1, the J gene TRBJ2-1; D might be TRBD2 (5 bases). The CDR3 loop reads CTSSRTTGNEQFF. Written as DNA, the CDR3 is TGTACCAGCAGCCGGACCACGGGGAATGAGCAGTTCTTC.